The TCR beta chain under discussion was sequenced for a study of identical twins. TCRdb reprocessed the 5' RACE reads via MiXCR and lists one record per CDR3 protein. The sample has about 190,000 distinct CDR3 sequences, around a sixth seen once. In the case of this clonotype: Its target is not known.

Regarding the study as a whole: Within twin pairs, the out-of-frame alpha sequences they shared showed excess low generation probability.

Germline CDR1 SGHDT, CDR2 YYEEEE. Deletions cut 6 bases from V and 1 base from J, with 10 bases between. The CDR3 covers 13 residues. The same data also contributed to another study, on T cells expressing NK-cell markers.

The source material was CD8+ T cells sorted from blood. The chain combines TRBV5-6 with TRBJ1-1; the D is unclear. This TCR came from a woman younger than 35 in good health. In nucleotides, the CDR3 is TGTGCCAGCACGGAGGATGGGAACACTGAAGCTTTCTTT. This translates into CASTEDGNTEAFF.